The clone carrying this T cell receptor (beta chain) was seen just once. The data belong to a study of blood T cell repertoires in COVID-19. At the level of the study: From T cells, B-cell-depleted T cells, or PBMCs came the material, which was cDNA or gDNA.

Measured with immunoSEQ multiplex PCR; TCRdb has only the in-frame clones, and not every one. The sample has about 250,000 clones, about 85% seen once. The V gene's germline CDR1 is SNHLY and CDR2 FYNNEI. V was cut by 2 bases and J by 3 bases, with 10 bases left in between. The CDR3 has 14 amino acids. This chain joins TRBV2 and TRBJ1-1; maybe TRBD1 (5 bases). Specimen: peripheral blood. This receptor was identified in a man between 18 and 29 years old with active or convalescent COVID-19. The CDR3 here is CASSEFRGYTEAFF. Written as DNA, the CDR3 is TGTGCCAGCAGTGAATTTCGGGGGTACACTGAAGCTTTCTTT.